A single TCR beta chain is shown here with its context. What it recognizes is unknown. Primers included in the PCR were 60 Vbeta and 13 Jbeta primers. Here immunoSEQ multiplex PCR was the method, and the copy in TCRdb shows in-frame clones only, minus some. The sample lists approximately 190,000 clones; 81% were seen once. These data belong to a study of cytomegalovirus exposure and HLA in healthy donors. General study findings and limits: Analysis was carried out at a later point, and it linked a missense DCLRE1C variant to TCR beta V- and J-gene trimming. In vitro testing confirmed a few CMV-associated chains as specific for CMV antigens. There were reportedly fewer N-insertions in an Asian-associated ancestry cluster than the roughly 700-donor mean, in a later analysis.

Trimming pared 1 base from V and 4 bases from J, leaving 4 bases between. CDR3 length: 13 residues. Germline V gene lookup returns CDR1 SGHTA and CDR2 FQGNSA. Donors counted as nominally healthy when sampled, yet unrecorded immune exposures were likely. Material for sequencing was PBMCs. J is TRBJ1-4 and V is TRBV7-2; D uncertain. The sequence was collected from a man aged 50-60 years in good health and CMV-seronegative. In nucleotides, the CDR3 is TGTGCCAGCAGCTTAGATCATAATGAAAAACTGTTTTTT. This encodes CASSLDHNEKLFF.